The sequence of this TCR beta chain was determined in a study of T-cell memory formation after mild COVID-19. The study, taken as a whole, reports: Second-wave clones with a day 37 peak had unconfirmed SARS-CoV-2 specificity. Memory sampled before infection contained some responding clones, suggesting cross-reactive memory joined.

Constant-segment primers and 5'RACE yielded cDNA libraries for TCR alpha and TCR beta, each carrying sample barcodes and UMIs. TCRdb ran MiXCR on the 5' RACE reads and lists one entry per CDR3 protein. Of tens of thousands of distinct CDR3 sequences listed, 10% to 15% were seen once; the top ten hold roughly a quarter. Note on this clonotype: Antigen specificity is unknown.

Trimming stripped 6 bases from V and 8 bases from J, with 16 bases between. Germline loops: CDR1 KGHDR, CDR2 SFDVKD. The CDR3 has 14 residues. The specimen was PBMCs or a T cell subset sorted from them (not recorded which). This receptor was obtained from an adult woman who had mild COVID-19 (a few samples of this study predate the infection). Cell type and time point are not known. J is TRBJ2-1 and V is TRBV24-1, with TRBD1 as a possible D gene (5 bases). In nucleotides, the CDR3 is TGTGCCACCAGTCATCAGGGTCTGAACGATGAGCAGTTCTTC. Protein product: CATSHQGLNDEQFF.